In this sample, the clone carrying this T cell receptor beta chain turned up once. Its matching antigen is unknown. An end of the junction differs from the germline gene, which may be a read error. This specimen includes other DNA sequences encoding the same CDR3. Extraction of RNA preceded its reverse transcription into cDNA, which served as the sequencing template. Assay used: immunoSEQ multiplex PCR; TCRdb lists only in-frame clones, some missing. The sample includes 150,000 or so clones, about three fifths seen only once; the top ten take around 16%. Treatment of the sample: oral pan-JAK inhibitor, 5-10 mg twice daily. CDR3 length equals 12 residues. Germline CDR1 and CDR2: SQVTM and ANQGSEA. The sample belongs to a study of CD8+ T cells in alopecia areata. General observations from the study: Clonality in the scalp and expanded CD8+ clones ranked among the top 100 were significantly decreased by tofacitinib.

This specimen was CD4+ T cells sorted from blood, taken between weeks 55 and 65, from a patient treated with tofacitinib. This chain connects TRBV29-1 to TRBJ1-4; D not certain. The source is a human donor with alopecia areata. This CDR3 reads CSVENVGEKLFF. In DNA form, the CDR3 reads TGTAGCGTTGAAAATGTCGGTGAAAAACTGTTTTTT.